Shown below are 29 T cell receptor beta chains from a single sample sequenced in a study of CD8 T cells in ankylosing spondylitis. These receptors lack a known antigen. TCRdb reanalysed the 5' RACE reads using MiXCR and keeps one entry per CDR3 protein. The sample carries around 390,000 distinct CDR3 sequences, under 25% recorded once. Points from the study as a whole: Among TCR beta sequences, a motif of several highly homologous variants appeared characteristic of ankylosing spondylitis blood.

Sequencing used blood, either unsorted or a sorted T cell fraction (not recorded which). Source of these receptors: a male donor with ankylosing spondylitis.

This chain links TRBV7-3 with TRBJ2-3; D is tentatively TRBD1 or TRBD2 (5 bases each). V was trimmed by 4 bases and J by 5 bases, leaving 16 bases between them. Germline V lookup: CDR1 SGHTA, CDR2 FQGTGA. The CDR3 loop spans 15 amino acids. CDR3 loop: CASSSARGGQDTQYF. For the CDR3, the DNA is TGTGCCAGCAGCTCCGCTCGGGGCGGCCAAGATACGCAGTATTTT.

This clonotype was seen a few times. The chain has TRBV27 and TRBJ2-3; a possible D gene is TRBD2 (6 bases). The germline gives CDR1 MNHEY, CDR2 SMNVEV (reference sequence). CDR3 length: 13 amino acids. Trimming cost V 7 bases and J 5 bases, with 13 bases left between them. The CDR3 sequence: CASTRGAGDTQYF. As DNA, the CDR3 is TGTGCCAGCACCCGTGGAGCGGGAGATACGCAGTATTTT.

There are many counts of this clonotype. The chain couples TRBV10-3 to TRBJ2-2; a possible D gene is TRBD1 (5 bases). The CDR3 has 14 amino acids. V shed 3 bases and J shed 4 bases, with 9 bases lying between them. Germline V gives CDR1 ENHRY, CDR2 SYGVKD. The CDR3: CAISDAGITGELFF. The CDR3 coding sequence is TGTGCCATCAGTGATGCAGGGATCACCGGGGAGCTGTTTTTT.

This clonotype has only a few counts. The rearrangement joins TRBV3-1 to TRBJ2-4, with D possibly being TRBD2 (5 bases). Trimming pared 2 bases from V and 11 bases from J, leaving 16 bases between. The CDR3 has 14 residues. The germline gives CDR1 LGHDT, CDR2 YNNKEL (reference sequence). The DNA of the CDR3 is TGTGCCAGCAGCCAATTCCCGTCTGGAGGCGTTCAGTACTTC. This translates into CASSQFPSGGVQYF.

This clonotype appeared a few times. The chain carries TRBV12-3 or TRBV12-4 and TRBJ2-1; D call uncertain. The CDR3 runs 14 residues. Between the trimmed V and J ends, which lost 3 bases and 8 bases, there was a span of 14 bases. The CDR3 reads CASSFRTDPDEQFF. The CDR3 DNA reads TGTGCCAGCAGTTTTCGGACCGACCCTGATGAGCAGTTCTTC.

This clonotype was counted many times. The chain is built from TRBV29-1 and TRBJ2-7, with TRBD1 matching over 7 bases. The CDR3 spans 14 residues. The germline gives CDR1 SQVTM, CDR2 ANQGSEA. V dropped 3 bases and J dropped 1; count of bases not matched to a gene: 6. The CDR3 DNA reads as TGCAGCGTTGAGATCCCAGGGGGTTCCTACGAGCAGTACTTC. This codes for CSVEIPGGSYEQYF.

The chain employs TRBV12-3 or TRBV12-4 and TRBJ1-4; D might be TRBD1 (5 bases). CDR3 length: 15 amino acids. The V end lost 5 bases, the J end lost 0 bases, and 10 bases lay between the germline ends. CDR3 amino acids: CASSPGYSTNEKLFF. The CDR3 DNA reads TGTGCCAGCAGTCCAGGGTACTCAACTAATGAAAAACTGTTTTTT.

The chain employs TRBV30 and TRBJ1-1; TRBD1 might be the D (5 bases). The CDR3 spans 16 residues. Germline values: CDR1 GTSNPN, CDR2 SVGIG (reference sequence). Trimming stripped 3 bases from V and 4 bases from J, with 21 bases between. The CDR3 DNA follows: TGTGCCTGGAGCAAGGACATGACCTGGGTGAGCACTGAAGCTTTCTTT. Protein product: CAWSKDMTWVSTEAFF.

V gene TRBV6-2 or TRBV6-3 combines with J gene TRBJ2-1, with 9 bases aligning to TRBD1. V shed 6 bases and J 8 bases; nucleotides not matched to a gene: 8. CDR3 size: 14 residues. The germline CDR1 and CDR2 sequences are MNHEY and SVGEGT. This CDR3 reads CASRETGGIDEQFF. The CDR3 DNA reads TGTGCCAGCAGAGAAACAGGGGGCATCGATGAGCAGTTCTTC.

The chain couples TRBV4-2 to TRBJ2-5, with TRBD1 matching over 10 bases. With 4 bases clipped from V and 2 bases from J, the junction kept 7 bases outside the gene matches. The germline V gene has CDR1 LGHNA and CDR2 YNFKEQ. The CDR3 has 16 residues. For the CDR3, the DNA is TGTGCCAGCAGCCGCCAGACGGGACAGGGGCAAGAGACCCAGTACTTC. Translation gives CASSRQTGQGQETQYF.

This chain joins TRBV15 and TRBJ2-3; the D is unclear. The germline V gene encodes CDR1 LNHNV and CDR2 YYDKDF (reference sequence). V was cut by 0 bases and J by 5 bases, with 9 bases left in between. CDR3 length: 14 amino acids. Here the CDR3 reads CATSRDPDRDTQYF. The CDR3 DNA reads TGTGCCACCAGCAGAGATCCGGACCGAGATACGCAGTATTTT.

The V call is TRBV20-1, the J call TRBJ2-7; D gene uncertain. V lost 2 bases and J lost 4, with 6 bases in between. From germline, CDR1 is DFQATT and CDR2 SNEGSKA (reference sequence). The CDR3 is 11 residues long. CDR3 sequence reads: CSARYGYEQYF. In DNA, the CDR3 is TGCAGTGCTAGATATGGATACGAGCAGTACTTC.

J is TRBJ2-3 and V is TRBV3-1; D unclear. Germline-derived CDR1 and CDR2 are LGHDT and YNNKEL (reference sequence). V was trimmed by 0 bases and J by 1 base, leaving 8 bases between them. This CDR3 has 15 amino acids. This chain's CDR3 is CASSQDFTGTDTQYF. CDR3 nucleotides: TGTGCCAGCAGCCAAGATTTTACGGGCACAGATACGCAGTATTTT.

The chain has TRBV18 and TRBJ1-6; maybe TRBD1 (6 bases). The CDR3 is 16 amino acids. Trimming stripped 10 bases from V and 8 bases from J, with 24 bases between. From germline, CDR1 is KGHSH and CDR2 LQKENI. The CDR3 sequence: CATHGGAPGPDSPLHF. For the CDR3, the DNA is TGTGCCACCCACGGGGGGGCCCCTGGCCCTGATTCACCCCTCCACTTT.

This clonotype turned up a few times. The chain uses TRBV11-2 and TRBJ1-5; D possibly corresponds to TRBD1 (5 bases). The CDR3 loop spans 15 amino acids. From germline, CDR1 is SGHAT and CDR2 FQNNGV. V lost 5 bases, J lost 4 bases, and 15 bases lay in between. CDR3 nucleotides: TGTGCCAGCAGCCATGGGGCCCCAGCTAATCAGCCCCAGCATTTT. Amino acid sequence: CASSHGAPANQPQHF. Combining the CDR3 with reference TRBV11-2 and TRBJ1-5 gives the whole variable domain EAGVAQSPRYKIIEKRQSVAFWCNPISGHATLYWYQQILGQGPKLLIQFQNNGVVDDSQLPKDRFSAERLKGVDSTLKIQPAKLEDSAVYLCASSHGAPANQPQHFGDGTRLSIL.

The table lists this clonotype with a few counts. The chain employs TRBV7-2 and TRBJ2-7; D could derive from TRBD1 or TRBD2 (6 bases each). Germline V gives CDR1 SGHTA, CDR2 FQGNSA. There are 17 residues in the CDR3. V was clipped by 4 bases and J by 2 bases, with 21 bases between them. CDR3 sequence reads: CASSSRGERALAYEQYF. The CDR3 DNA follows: TGTGCCAGCAGCTCTAGGGGGGAGAGGGCTCTAGCCTACGAGCAGTACTTC.

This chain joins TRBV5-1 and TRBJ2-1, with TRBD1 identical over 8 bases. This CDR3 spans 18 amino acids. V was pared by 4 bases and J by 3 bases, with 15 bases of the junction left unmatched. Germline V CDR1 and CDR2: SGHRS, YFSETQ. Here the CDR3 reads CASSGLTPGQALYNEQFF. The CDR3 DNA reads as TGCGCCAGCAGCGGCCTAACACCGGGACAGGCTCTCTACAATGAGCAGTTCTTC.

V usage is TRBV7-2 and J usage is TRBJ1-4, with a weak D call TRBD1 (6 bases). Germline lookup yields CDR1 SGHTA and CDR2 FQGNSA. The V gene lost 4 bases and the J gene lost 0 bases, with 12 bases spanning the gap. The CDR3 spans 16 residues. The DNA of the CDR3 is TGTGCCAGCAGCTCACCGGGACAAGCAACTAATGAAAAACTGTTTTTT. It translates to CASSSPGQATNEKLFF.

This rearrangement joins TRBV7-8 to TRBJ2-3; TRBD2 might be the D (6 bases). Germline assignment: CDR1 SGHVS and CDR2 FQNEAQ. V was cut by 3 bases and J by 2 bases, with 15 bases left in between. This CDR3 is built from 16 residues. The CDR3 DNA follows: TGTGCCAGCAGCTTGCCGACTAGATGGGACACAGATACGCAGTATTTT. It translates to CASSLPTRWDTDTQYF.

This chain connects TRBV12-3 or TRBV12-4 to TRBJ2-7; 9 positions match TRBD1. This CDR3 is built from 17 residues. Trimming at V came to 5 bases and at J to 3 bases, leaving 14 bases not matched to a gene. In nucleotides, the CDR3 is TGTGCCAGCAGTGGCCTAATGGGACAGGGAGTGAGCTACGAGCAGTACTTC. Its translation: CASSGLMGQGVSYEQYF.

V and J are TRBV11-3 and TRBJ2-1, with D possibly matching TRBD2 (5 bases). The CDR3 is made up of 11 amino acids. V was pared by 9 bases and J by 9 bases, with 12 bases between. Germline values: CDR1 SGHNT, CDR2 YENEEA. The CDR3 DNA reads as TGTGCCAGTAGAGGGCTAGGTGAGCAGTTCTTC. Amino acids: CASRGLGEQFF.

CDR3 DNA: TGTGCCAGCAGCCAACATCCGGCGGGGGATGGAGATACGCAGTATTTT. It specifies CASSQHPAGDGDTQYF. V usage is TRBV3-1 and J usage is TRBJ2-3; TRBD2 aligns across 7 bases. The CDR3 has 16 amino acids. Unmatched junction bases numbered 10, after V lost 2 bases and J lost 5 bases. Germline lookup yields CDR1 LGHDT and CDR2 YNNKEL (reference sequence).

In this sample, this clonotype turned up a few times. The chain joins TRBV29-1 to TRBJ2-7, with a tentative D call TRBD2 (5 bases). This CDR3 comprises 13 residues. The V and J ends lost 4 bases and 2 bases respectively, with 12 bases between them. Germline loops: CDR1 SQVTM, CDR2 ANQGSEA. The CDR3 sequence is CSVGRSGAYEQYF. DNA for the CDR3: TGCAGCGTTGGGAGGTCTGGGGCCTACGAGCAGTACTTC.

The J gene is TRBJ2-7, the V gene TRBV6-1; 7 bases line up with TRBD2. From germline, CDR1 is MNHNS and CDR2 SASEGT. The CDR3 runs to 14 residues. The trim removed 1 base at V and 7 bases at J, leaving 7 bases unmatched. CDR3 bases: TGTGCCAGCAGTGAAGTGGGAGGGCCGGGGGAGCAGTACTTC. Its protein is CASSEVGGPGEQYF.

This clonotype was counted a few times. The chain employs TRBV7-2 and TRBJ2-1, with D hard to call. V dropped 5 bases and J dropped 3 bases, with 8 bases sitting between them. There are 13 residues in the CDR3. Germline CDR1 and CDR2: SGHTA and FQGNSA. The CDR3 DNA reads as TGTGCCAGCAGCACTACCTACTACAATGAGCAGTTCTTC. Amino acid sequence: CASSTTYYNEQFF.

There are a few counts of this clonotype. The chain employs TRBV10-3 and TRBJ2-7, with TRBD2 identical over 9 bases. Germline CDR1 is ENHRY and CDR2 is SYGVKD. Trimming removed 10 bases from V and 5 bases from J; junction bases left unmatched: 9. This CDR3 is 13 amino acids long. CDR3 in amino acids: CATAGLAFDEQYF. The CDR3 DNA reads TGTGCCACCGCGGGACTAGCCTTCGACGAGCAGTACTTC.

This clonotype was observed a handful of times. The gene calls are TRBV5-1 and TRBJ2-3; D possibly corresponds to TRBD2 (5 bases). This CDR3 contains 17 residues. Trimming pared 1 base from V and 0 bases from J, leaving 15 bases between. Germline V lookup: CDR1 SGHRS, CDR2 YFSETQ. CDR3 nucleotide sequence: TGCGCCAGCAGCTTGCACCCTGGCGGGCCAAGCACAGATACGCAGTATTTT. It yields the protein CASSLHPGGPSTDTQYF.

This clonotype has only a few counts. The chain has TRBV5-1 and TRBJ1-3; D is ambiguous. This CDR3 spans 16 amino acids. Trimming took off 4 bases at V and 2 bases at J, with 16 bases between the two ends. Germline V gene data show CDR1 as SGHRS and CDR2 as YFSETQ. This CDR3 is CASSGSPGTPGNTIYF. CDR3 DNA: TGCGCCAGCAGCGGATCGCCAGGTACTCCTGGAAACACCATATATTTT.

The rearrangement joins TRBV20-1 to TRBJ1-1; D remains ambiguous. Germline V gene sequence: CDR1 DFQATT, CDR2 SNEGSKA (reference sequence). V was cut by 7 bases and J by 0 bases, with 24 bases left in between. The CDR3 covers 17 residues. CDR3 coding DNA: TGCAGTGACTCTGGTCAGTACCGGACTGCAATGAACACTGAAGCTTTCTTT. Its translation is CSDSGQYRTAMNTEAFF.